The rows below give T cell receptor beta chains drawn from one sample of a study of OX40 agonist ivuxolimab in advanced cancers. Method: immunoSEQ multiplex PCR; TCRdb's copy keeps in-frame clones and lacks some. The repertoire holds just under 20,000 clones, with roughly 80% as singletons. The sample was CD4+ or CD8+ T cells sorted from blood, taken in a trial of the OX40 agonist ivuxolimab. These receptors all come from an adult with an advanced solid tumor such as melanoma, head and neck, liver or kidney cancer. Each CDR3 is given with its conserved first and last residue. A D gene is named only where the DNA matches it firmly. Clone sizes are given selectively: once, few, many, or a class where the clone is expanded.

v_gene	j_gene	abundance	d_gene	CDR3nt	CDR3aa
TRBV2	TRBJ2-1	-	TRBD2	TGTGCCAGCAAACTAGCGTCAAGCTCCTACAATGAGCAGTTCTTC	CASKLASSSYNEQFF
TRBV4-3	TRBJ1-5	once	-	TGCGCCAGCAGCCAAGATAGACAGCCCTATCAGCCCCAGCATTTT	CASSQDRQPYQPQHF
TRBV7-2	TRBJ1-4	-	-	TGTGCCAGCAGCTTAGGACTTACCCAGGGGGAAAAACTGTTTTTT	CASSLGLTQGEKLFF
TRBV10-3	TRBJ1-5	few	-	TGTGCCATCAGTGATAGCAATCAGCCCCAGCATTTT	CAISDSNQPQHF
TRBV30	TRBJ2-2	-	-	TGTGCCTGGGCTCGGACAGCCTGGGGAGGCGGGGAGCTGTTTTTT	CAWARTAWGGGELFF
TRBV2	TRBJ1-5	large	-	TGTGCCAGCAGTGAAAACAGGGACGATCAGCCCCAGCATTTT	CASSENRDDQPQHF
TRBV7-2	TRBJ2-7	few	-	TGTGCCAGCAGCCCCCGGGGCGGGGTTCGCTCCTACGAGCAGTACTTC	CASSPRGGVRSYEQYF
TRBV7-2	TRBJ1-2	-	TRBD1	TGTGCCAGCAGCTCCGACAGGGGGCGCGAAGGCTACACCTTC	CASSSDRGREGYTF
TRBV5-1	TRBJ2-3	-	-	TGCGCCAGCAGCTGGCCAGCGGGCAGATCGCTTAGCACAGATACGCAGTATTTT	CASSWPAGRSLSTDTQYF
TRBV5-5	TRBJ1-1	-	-	TGTGCCAGCAGCGAGAACAGGTATAACACTGAAGCTTTCTTT	CASSENRYNTEAFF
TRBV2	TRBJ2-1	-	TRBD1	TGTGCCAGCCGTACAACCGGGGACAGGGGCACGAAGCAGTTCTTC	CASRTTGDRGTKQFF
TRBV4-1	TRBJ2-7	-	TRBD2	TGCGCCAGCAGCCACGTTTCCACGGGAGGGATATACGAGCAGTACTTC	CASSHVSTGGIYEQYF
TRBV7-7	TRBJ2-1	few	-	TGTGCCAGCAGCTTAGGTACATTTAATGAGCAGTTCTTC	CASSLGTFNEQFF
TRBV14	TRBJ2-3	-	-	TGTGCCAGCAGCCTATATCGCCTAGGGACAGATACGCAGTATTTT	CASSLYRLGTDTQYF
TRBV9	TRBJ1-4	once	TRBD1	TGTGCCAGCAGCGCAAGACAGGGGAGTTCCAATGAAAAACTGTTTTTT	CASSARQGSSNEKLFF
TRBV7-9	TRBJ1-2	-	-	TGTGCCAGCAGCTTAGTCGGGGATCTGAACTATGGCTACACCTTC	CASSLVGDLNYGYTF
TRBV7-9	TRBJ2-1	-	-	TGTGCCAGCAGCTTAATGGCGGGGTTCAATGAGCAGTTCTTC	CASSLMAGFNEQFF
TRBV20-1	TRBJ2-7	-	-	TGCAGTGCTAGCGGGACCTACGAGCAGTACTTC	CSASGTYEQYF